This entry features one TCR beta chain sequence. This receptor's antigen is unknown. The sample holds no much larger clone one base away, and base qualities are not on file. Only healthy Caucasian donors were included. Three unrelated non-twin adults were additionally sequenced: a male aged 18 to 29, a male aged 50 to 60 and a female aged 50 to 60. Using Miltenyi CD45RO+ enrichment and human naive T-cell isolation kits, memory (CD45RO+) and naive T cells were isolated from PBMC. Library preparation employed 5' RACE. Sequencing relied on an Illumina HiSeq 2000. Template switching introduced a universal primer binding site; the final cDNA contained a unique molecular identifier, enabling accurate counting of TCR cDNA molecules. First-strand cDNA for TCR alpha and beta chains was synthesized from specific primers in the conserved constant-segment region. To control for contamination, every cDNA library was double barcoded, receiving both a SMART-Mk sample barcode and Illumina barcodes. TruSeq adapter sequences along with Illumina sample barcodes were introduced in two successive PCR steps. TCR alpha and beta cDNA libraries were sequenced on the Illumina HiSeq platform with custom primers. The source study handled its data this way. MiGEC was used to process raw reads and extract unique molecular identifiers, and MiXCR was used to find CDR3 positions. Recombination models were inferred per individual with the repgenHMM and IGoR tools using an EM algorithm. The analysis of shared clonotypes was done with the tcR package in R, with sharing normalized by the product of cloneset sizes. Out-of-frame nonproductive sequences were analyzed to study raw recombination free of thymic and clonal selection effects. TCRdb redid the processing of the public reads, applying fastp at Q25 and MiXCR, and retained in-frame beta chains. Each CDR3 protein appears once, grouped with its most common genes and DNA. TCRdb's processing, not the authors', yielded these V and J calls. In all, the sample holds about 390,000 distinct CDR3 sequences, and roughly 9% of those were seen once. The ten top clones hold 8.5% to 10% of the sample.

The V and J ends are trimmed by 0 bases and 2 bases, leaving 15 bases between them. The CDR3 contains 17 residues, cysteine and phenylalanine counted. This entry keeps only the CDR3 DNA: 51 bases, framed from base 1. The germline V gene yields SGHRS for CDR1 and YFSETQ for CDR2. The source of the sample is a study of identical twins (dated by TCRdb to the mid-2010s). The study in broad terms: TCR alpha and beta repertoires from monozygotic twins, unrelated adults of various ages and cord blood were deep-sequenced to test whether fetal clonotypes persist. To rule out contamination, the twin experiments were replicated at different times with different library preparation protocols. Results and caveats for the whole study, not just this receptor: Zero-insertion analyses could be partly confounded by invariant T cells such as MAIT and iNKT, though diverse VJ usage argued against such confounding for most clonotypes. Abundant cord blood beta clonotypes carried fewer insertions; young adult naive repertoires showed a weaker similar trend, while memory repertoires showed none. Out-of-frame TCR alpha sharing in monozygotic twins was systematically underestimated by recombination models, whereas sharing between unrelated individuals was in agreement with the recombination models. Compared with coincidental sharing between unrelated individuals, out-of-frame TCR alpha sequences shared between twins showed an excess of sequences with low generation probability. Because the same donors could not be followed over many years, conclusions were based on cross-sectional statistical analysis. A weaker excess of twin sharing was found in beta out-of-frame sequences because the signal-to-noise ratio was lowered by fewer shared sequences.

The chain links TRBV5-1 with TRBJ2-1; 6 matching bases give a weak D call of TRBD2. The sequence was collected from a woman in her 50s in good health. The source material was naive T cells sorted from blood. The intended sense of this specimen's cell subset or site label: cells isolated with a human naive T-cell isolation kit. CDR3 reads: CASSLGWDSGPYNEQFF. The DNA sequence is TGCGCCAGCAGCTTGGGATGGGACTCGGGACCCTACAATGAGCAGTTCTTC.